This entry lists 14 T cell receptor beta chains sequenced from one sample in a study of control samples from healthy donors and cancer patients. Data came from immunoSEQ multiplex PCR; TCRdb stores just in-frame clones and leaves some out. The repertoire holds 30,000 to 35,000 clones, with around 86% as singletons. Sequencing input: PBMCs. Every receptor here comes from a woman aged 40 to 50 with lung cancer.

Written as DNA, the CDR3 is TGTGCCAGCATCCGGGGCTCCCGGAATGAAGCTTTCTTT. Translation gives CASIRGSRNEAFF. The chain uses TRBV28 and TRBJ1-1; the D gene is possibly TRBD1 (5 bases). Trimming took 7 bases from V and 7 from J, leaving 16 bases between them. Germline V gives CDR1 MDHEN, CDR2 SYDVKM. The CDR3 is 13 amino acids.

This clone was seen more than once but under ten times. The chain combines TRBV3-1 (or the pseudogene TRBV3-2) with TRBJ1-1; 8 bases are a match to TRBD1. Germline V CDR1 and CDR2: LGHDT, YNNKEL (reference sequence). The junction had 3 bases not matched to a gene; V was cut back by 1 base and J by 5 bases. There are 14 residues in the CDR3. The CDR3 DNA sequence: TGTGCCAGCAGCCAAGCACAGGGGGGAACTGAAGCTTTCTTT. This encodes CASSQAQGGTEAFF.

J is TRBJ2-5 and V is TRBV3-1 (or the pseudogene TRBV3-2); no definite D call. Germline loops: CDR1 LGHDT, CDR2 YNNKEL (reference sequence). The germline V and J ends were trimmed by 1 base and 5 bases, with 8 bases remaining between them. This CDR3 is built from 13 residues. CDR3 in amino acids: CASSQVLGETQYF. In nucleotides, the CDR3 is TGTGCCAGCAGCCAAGTGTTGGGGGAGACCCAGTACTTC.

The CDR3 spells CASRYGQGGSYEQYF. The CDR3 nucleotides are TGTGCCAGCAGATACGGACAGGGGGGCTCCTACGAGCAGTACTTC. The J gene is TRBJ2-7, the V gene TRBV5-4; TRBD1 aligns across 10 bases. With 5 bases clipped from V and 0 bases from J, the junction kept 5 bases outside the gene matches. The CDR3 is 15 amino acids. Germline V gives CDR1 SGHNT, CDR2 YYREEE (reference sequence).

The CDR3 spells CASSLMATGLLEQFF. The CDR3 bases are TGTGCCAGCAGCTTAATGGCGACAGGGCTCCTCGAGCAGTTCTTC. The chain has TRBV11-3 and TRBJ2-1; TRBD1 matches 7 bases. Trimming at V came to 2 bases and at J to 10 bases, leaving 11 bases not matched to a gene. Per the germline V gene, CDR1 is SGHNT and CDR2 is YENEEA. The CDR3 is made up of 15 amino acids. Combining the CDR3 with reference TRBV11-3 and TRBJ2-1 gives the whole variable domain EAGVVQSPRYKIIEKKQPVAFWCNPISGHNTLYWYLQNLGQGPELLIRYENEEAVDDSQLPKDRFSAERLKGVDSTLKIQPAELGDSAVYLCASSLMATGLLEQFFGPGTRLTVL.

This chain joins TRBV19 and TRBJ2-6, with D unclear. Between the trimmed V and J ends, which lost 6 bases and 2 bases, there was a span of 5 bases. Per the germline V gene, CDR1 is LNHDA and CDR2 is SQIVND (reference sequence). This CDR3 contains 13 residues. DNA for the CDR3: TGTGCCAGTAGGACCACTGGGGCCAACGTCCTGACTTTC. Translated: CASRTTGANVLTF.

The rearrangement links TRBV24-1 to TRBJ1-2; unclear D gene. The CDR3 is 13 amino acids. Trimming removed 2 bases from V and 1 base from J, with 4 bases in between. Germline V lookup: CDR1 KGHDR, CDR2 SFDVKD. The CDR3 sequence: CATSDSYNYGYTF. In DNA, the CDR3 is TGTGCCACCAGTGATTCCTATAACTATGGCTACACCTTC.

The rearrangement links TRBV2 to TRBJ2-5, with TRBD2 matching 9 bases. The CDR3 length is 15 residues. Germline-derived CDR1 and CDR2 are SNHLY and FYNNEI. The V segment lost 6 bases and the J segment 3 bases; nucleotides outside the gene matches: 8. DNA of the CDR3: TGTGCCAGCAGGCTGGAGGCGGGGGGGAAAGAGACCCAGTACTTC. Protein sequence: CASRLEAGGKETQYF.

The genes are TRBV2 and TRBJ1-5; D is ambiguous. There are 13 residues in the CDR3. In germline, CDR1 is SNHLY, CDR2 FYNNEI. The V and J ends lost 7 bases and 3 bases respectively, with 10 bases between them. CDR3 nucleotides: TGTGCCAGCACGCAGGAACCCAATCAGCCCCAGCATTTT. Translating gives CASTQEPNQPQHF. The full variable domain, with the rest looked up from reference TRBV2 and TRBJ1-5, is EPEVTQTPSHQVTQMGQEVILRCVPISNHLYFYWYRQILGQKVEFLVSFYNNEISEKSEIFDDQFSVERPDGSNFTLKIRSTKLEDSAMYFCASTQEPNQPQHFGDGTRLSIL.

This chain connects TRBV9 to TRBJ2-1; tentatively, D is TRBD2 (6 bases). Germline values: CDR1 SGDLS, CDR2 YYNGEE. Trimming took off 3 bases at V and 0 bases at J, with 10 bases between the two ends. This CDR3 is built from 15 residues. The chain's CDR3 is CASSGDWDSYNEQFF. The CDR3 coding sequence is TGTGCCAGCAGCGGGGACTGGGACTCCTACAATGAGCAGTTCTTC.

This CDR3 reads CASSWGAGNQPQHF. The DNA of the CDR3 is TGTGCCAGCAGCTGGGGGGCAGGCAATCAGCCCCAGCATTTT. The rearrangement links TRBV6-5 to TRBJ1-5; tentatively, D is TRBD1 (6 bases). This CDR3 contains 14 residues. V was trimmed by 6 bases and J by 2 bases, leaving 11 bases between them. CDR1 is MNHEY and CDR2 is SVGAGI in the germline V gene.

This chain links TRBV2 with TRBJ2-5, with D possibly matching TRBD2 (6 bases). The CDR3 contains 14 residues. The V end was cut by 5 bases, the J end by 1 base, with 11 bases between. The germline CDR1 and CDR2 sequences are SNHLY and FYNNEI. DNA of the CDR3: TGTGCCAGCAGTCAGGGAGGCTTCCAAGAGACCCAGTACTTC. Translation gives CASSQGGFQETQYF.

The chain joins TRBV5-6 to TRBJ2-5; D ambiguous. From germline, CDR1 is SGHDT and CDR2 YYEEEE. V was shortened by 0 bases and J by 1 base, with 13 bases between the two germline ends. The CDR3 contains 16 residues. CDR3 DNA sequence: TGTGCCAGCAGCTTGGGAAGGATTGATTTCCAAGAGACCCAGTACTTC. This translates into CASSLGRIDFQETQYF.

J is TRBJ2-4 and V is TRBV7-9, with a tentative D call TRBD1 (6 bases). CDR3 length equals 14 residues. Deletions cut 5 bases from V and 6 bases from J, with 14 bases between. CDR1 and CDR2 from the germline V gene are SEHNR and FQNEAQ (reference sequence). CDR3 sequence reads: CASSPLGQRNIQYF. CDR3 DNA: TGTGCCAGCAGCCCGTTAGGACAGAGAAACATTCAGTACTTC. Filled out from reference TRBV7-9 and TRBJ2-4, the complete variable domain reads DTGVSQNPRHKITKRGQNVTFRCDPISEHNRLYWYRQTLGQGPEFLTYFQNEAQLEKSRLLSDRFSAERPKGSFSTLEIQRTEQGDSAMYLCASSPLGQRNIQYFGAGTRLSVL.